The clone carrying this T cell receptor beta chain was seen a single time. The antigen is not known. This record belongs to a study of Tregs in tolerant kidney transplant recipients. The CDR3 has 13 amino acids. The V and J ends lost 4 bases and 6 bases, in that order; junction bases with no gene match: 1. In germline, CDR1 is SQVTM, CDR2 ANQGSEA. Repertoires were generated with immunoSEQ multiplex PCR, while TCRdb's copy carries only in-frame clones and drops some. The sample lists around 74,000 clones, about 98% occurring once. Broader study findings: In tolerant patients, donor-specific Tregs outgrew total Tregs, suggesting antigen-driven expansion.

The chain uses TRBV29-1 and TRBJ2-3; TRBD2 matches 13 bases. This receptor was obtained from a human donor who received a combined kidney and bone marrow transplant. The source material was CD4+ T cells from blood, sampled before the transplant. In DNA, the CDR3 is TGCAGCGTTGGGACTAGCGGGAGTGATACGCAGTATTTT. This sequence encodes CSVGTSGSDTQYF.